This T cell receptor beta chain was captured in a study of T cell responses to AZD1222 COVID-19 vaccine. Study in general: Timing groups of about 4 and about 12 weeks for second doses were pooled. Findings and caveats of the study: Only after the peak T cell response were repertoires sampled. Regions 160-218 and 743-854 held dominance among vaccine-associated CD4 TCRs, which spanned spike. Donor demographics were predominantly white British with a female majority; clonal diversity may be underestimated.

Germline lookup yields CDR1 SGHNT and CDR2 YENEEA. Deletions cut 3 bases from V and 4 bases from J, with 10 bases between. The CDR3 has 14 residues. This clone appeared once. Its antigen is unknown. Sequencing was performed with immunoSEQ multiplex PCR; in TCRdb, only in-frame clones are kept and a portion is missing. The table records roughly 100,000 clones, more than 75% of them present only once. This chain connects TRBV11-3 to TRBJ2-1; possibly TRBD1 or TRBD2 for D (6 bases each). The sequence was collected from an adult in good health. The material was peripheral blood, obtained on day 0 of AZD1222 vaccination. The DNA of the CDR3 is TGTGCCAGCAGCTTCACGGGGGCATACAATGAGCAGTTCTTC. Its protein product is CASSFTGAYNEQFF.